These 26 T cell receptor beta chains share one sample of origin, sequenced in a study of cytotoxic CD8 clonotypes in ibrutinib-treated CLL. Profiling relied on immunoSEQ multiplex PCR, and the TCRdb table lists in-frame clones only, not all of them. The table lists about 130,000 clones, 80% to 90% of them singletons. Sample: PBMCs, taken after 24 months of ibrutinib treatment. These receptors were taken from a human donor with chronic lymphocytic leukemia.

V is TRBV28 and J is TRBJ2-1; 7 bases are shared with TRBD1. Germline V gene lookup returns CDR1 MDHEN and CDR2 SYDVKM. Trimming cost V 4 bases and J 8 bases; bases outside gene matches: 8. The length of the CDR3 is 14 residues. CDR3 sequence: CASSSYRGGDEQFF. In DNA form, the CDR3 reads TGTGCCAGCAGTTCGTACAGGGGTGGAGATGAGCAGTTCTTC.

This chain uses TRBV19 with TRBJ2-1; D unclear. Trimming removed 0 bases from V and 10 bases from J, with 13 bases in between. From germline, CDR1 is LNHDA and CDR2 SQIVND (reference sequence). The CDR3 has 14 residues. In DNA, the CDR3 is TGTGCCAGTAGTATAGATCGGTTTAGAACAGAGCAGTTCTTC. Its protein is CASSIDRFRTEQFF.

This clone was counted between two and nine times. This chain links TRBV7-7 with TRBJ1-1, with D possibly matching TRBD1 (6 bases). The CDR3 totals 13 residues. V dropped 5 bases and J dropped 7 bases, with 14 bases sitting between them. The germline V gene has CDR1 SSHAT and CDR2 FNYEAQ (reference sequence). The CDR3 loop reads CASSPLVQGEAFF. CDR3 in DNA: TGTGCCAGCAGCCCCCTGGTACAGGGTGAAGCTTTCTTT.

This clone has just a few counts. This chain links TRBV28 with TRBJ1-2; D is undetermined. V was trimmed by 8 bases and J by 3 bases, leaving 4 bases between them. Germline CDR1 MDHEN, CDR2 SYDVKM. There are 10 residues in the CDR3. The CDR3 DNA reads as TGTGCCAGCGGGTACTATGGCTACACCTTC. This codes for CASGYYGYTF.

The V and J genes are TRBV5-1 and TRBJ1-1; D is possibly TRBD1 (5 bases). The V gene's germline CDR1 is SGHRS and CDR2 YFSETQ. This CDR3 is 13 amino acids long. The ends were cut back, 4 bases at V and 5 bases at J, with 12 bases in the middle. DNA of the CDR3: TGCGCCAGCAGCCGGGACGATAGTACTGAAGCTTTCTTT. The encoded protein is CASSRDDSTEAFF.

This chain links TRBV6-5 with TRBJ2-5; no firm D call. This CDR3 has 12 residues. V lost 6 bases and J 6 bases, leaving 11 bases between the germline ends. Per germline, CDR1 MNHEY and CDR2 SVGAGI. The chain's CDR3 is CASSSTTKTQYF. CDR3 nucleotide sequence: TGTGCCAGCAGCTCGACGACGAAGACCCAGTACTTC.

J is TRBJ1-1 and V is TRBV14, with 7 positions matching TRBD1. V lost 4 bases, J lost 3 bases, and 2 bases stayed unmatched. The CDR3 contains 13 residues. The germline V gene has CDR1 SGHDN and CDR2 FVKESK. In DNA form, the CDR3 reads TGTGCCAGCAGCCCGACAGGGTACACTGAAGCTTTCTTT. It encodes CASSPTGYTEAFF.

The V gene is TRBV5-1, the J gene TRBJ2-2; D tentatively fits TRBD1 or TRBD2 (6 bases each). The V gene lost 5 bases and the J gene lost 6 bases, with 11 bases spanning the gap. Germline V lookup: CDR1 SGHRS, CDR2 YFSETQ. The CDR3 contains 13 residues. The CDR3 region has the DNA TGCGCCAGCAGTTGGGGGGCGGCCGGGGAGCTGTTTTTT. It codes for CASSWGAAGELFF.

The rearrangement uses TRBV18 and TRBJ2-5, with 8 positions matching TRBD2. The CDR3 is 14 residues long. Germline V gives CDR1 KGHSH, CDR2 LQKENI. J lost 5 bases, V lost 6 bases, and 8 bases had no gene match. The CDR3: CASSPGTSLETQYF. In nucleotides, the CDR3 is TGTGCCAGCTCGCCCGGGACTAGTTTGGAGACCCAGTACTTC.

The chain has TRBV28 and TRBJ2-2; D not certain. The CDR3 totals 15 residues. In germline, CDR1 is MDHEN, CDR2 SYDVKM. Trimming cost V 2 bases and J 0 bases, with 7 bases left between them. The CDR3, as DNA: TGTGCCAGCAGTTTACTGGTCGCGAACACCGGGGAGCTGTTTTTT. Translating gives CASSLLVANTGELFF.

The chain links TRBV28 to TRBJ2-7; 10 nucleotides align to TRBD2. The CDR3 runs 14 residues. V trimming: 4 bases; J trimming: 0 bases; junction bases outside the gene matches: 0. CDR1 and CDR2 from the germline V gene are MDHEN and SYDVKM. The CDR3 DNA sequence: TGTGCCAGCAGTTCTAGCGGGAGCTCCTACGAGCAGTACTTC. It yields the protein CASSSSGSSYEQYF.

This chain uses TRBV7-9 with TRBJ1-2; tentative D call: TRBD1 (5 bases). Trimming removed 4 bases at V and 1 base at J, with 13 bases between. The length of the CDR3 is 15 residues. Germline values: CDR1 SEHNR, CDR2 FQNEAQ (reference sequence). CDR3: CASSYRQNDNYGYTF. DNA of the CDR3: TGTGCCAGCAGCTACCGACAGAATGATAACTATGGCTACACCTTC.

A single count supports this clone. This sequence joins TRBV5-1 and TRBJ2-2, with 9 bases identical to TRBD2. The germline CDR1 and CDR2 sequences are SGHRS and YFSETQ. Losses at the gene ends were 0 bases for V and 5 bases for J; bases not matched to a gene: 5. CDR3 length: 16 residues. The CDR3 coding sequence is TGCGCCAGCAGCTTGGAGGGACTAGCTCCGACCGGGGAGCTGTTTTTT. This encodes CASSLEGLAPTGELFF.

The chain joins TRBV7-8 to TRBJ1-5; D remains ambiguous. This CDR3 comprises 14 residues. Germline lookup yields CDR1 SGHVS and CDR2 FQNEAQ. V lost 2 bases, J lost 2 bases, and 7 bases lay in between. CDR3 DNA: TGTGCCAGCAGCTTATTTGACGGCAATCAGCCCCAGCATTTT. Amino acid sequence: CASSLFDGNQPQHF.

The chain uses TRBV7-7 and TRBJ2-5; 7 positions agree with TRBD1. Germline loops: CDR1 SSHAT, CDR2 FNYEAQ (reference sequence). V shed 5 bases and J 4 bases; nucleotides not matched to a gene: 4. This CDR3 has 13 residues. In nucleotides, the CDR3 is TGTGCCAGCAGCCAGGGACAGAGAGAGACCCAGTACTTC. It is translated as CASSQGQRETQYF. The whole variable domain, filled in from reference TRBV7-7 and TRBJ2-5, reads GAGVSQSPRYKVTKRGQDVTLRCDPISSHATLYWYQQALGQGPEFLTYFNYEAQPDKSGLPSDRFSAERPEGSISTLTIQRTEQRDSAMYRCASSQGQRETQYFGPGTRLLVL.

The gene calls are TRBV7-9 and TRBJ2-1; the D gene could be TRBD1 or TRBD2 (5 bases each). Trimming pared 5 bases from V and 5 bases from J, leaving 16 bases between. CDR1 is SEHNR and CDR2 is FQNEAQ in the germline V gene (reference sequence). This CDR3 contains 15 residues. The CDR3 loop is CASSTDKGSHNEQFF. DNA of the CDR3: TGTGCCAGCAGCACGGACAAAGGGAGTCACAATGAGCAGTTCTTC. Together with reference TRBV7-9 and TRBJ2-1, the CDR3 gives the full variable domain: DTGVSQNPRHKITKRGQNVTFRCDPISEHNRLYWYRQTLGQGPEFLTYFQNEAQLEKSRLLSDRFSAERPKGSFSTLEIQRTEQGDSAMYLCASSTDKGSHNEQFFGPGTRLTVL.

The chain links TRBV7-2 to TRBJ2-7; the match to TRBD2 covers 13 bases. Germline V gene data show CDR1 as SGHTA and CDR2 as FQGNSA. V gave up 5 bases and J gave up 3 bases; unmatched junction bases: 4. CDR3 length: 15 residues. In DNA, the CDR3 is TGTGCCAGCAGCCTAGGACTAGCGGGGGTCTACGAGCAGTACTTC. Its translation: CASSLGLAGVYEQYF. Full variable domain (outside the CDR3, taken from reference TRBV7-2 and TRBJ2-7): GAGVSQSPSNKVTEKGKDVELRCDPISGHTALYWYRQSLGQGLEFLIYFQGNSAPDKSGLPSDRFSAERTGGSVSTLTIQRTQQEDSAVYLCASSLGLAGVYEQYFGPGTRLTVT.

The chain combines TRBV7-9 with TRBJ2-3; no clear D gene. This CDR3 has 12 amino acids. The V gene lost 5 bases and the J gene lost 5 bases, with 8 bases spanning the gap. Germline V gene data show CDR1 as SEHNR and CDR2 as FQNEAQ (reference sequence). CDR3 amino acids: CASSLHEDTQYF. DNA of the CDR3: TGTGCCAGCAGCCTCCATGAAGATACGCAGTATTTT.

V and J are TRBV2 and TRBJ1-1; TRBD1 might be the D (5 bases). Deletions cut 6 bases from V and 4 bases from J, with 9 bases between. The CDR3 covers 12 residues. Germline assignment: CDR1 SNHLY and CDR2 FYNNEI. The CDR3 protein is CASRAGGTEAFF. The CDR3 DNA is TGTGCCAGCAGGGCCGGGGGCACTGAAGCTTTCTTT.

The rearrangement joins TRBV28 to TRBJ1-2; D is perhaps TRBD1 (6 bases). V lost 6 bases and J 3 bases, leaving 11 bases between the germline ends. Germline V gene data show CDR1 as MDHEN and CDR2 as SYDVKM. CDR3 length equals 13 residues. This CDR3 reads CASSSTGYYGYTF. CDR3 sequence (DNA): TGTGCCAGCAGCTCCACAGGGTACTATGGCTACACCTTC.

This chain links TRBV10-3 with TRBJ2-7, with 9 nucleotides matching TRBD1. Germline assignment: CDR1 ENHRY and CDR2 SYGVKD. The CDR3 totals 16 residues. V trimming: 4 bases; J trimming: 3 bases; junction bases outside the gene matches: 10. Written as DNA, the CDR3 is TGTGCCATCAGTGCGGATCCGGGACAGGGCTTCTACGAGCAGTACTTC. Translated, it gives CAISADPGQGFYEQYF.

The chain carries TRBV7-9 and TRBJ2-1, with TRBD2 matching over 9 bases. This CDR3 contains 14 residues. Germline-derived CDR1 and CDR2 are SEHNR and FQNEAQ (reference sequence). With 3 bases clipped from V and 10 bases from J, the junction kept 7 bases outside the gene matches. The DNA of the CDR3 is TGTGCCAGCAGCTTTCCCGGGACTAGCACCGAGCAGTTCTTC. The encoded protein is CASSFPGTSTEQFF.

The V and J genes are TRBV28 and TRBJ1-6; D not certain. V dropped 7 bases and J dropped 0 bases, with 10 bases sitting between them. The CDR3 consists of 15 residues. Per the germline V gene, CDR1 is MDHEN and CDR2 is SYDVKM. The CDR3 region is CASTPAASYNSPLHF. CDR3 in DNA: TGTGCCAGCACCCCGGCGGCCTCCTATAATTCACCCCTCCACTTT.

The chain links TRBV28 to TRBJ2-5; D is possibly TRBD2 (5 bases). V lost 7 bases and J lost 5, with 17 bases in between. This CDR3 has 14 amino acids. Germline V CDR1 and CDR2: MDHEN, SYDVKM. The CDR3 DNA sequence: TGTGCCAGCAACCCCGGCGGGCGGGTTGAGACCCAGTACTTC. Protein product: CASNPGGRVETQYF.

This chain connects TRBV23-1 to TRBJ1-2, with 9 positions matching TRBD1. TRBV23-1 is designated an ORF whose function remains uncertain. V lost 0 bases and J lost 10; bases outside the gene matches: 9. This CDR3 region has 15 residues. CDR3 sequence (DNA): TGCGCCAGCAGTCAATCGAAGGGACAGGGAGCCGCCTACACCTTC. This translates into CASSQSKGQGAAYTF.

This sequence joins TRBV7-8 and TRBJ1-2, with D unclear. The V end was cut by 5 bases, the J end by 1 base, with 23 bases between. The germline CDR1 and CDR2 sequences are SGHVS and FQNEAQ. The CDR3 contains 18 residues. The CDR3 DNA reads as TGTGCCAGCAGCCAACTGAACCTGGCGATGGCGAATAACTATGGCTACACCTTC. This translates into CASSQLNLAMANNYGYTF.